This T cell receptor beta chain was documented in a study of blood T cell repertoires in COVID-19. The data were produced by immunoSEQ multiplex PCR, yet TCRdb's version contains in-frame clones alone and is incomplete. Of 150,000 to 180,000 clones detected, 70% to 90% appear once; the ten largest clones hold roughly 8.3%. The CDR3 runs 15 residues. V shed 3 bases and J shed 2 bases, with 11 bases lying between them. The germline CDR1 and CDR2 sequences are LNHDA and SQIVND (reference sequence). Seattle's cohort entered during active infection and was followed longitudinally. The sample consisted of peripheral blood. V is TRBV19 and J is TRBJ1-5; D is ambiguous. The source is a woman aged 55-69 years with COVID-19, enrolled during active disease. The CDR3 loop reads CASSILVGGNQPQHF. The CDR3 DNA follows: TGTGCCAGTAGTATTTTAGTGGGCGGCAATCAGCCCCAGCATTTT.